This T cell receptor beta chain was identified in a study of cytotoxic CD8 clonotypes in ibrutinib-treated CLL. As for the study in general: The patients, about a dozen relapsed/refractory and approximately 14 treatment-naive, included 17 who were IGHV unmutated.

Measured with immunoSEQ multiplex PCR; TCRdb has only the in-frame clones, and not every one. The table lists approximately 45,000 clones, under 75% of them singletons. The length of the CDR3 is 13 residues. The V gene's germline CDR1 is SGHAT and CDR2 FQDESV (reference sequence). Trimming stripped 3 bases from V and 7 bases from J, with 13 bases between. The rearrangement links TRBV11-1 to TRBJ2-7; D remains unclear. The sample consisted of PBMCs, taken after 12 months of ibrutinib treatment. The TCR sequence derives from a human donor with chronic lymphocytic leukemia. CDR3 DNA sequence: TGTGCCAGCAGCTTCGAAGTAGGGCGAGAGCAGTACTTC. Translating it yields CASSFEVGREQYF.